This TCR beta chain comes out of a study of T cells in Graves' hyperthyroidism and ophthalmopathy. The V end lost 5 bases, the J end lost 3 bases, and 14 bases lay between the germline ends. This CDR3 contains 15 residues. Germline CDR1 is LNHDA and CDR2 is SQIVND (reference sequence). Amplification of TCR beta CDR3 regions was performed using RNA transcripts as template. An initial round of RT-PCR targeting the TCR CDR3 relied on the HTBI primer set. TCRdb processed the multiplex PCR reads anew with MiXCR; each CDR3 protein has one entry. The sample lists some 350,000 distinct CDR3 sequences, about 25% occurring once.

Sequenced: blood. This TCR came from a man in his fifties or sixties with Graves' hyperthyroidism. V usage is TRBV19 and J usage is TRBJ1-5; a possible D gene is TRBD1 (5 bases). In nucleotides, the CDR3 is TGTGCCAGTAGTCCCGGGACCCGAGACAATCAGCCCCAGCATTTT. It codes for CASSPGTRDNQPQHF.